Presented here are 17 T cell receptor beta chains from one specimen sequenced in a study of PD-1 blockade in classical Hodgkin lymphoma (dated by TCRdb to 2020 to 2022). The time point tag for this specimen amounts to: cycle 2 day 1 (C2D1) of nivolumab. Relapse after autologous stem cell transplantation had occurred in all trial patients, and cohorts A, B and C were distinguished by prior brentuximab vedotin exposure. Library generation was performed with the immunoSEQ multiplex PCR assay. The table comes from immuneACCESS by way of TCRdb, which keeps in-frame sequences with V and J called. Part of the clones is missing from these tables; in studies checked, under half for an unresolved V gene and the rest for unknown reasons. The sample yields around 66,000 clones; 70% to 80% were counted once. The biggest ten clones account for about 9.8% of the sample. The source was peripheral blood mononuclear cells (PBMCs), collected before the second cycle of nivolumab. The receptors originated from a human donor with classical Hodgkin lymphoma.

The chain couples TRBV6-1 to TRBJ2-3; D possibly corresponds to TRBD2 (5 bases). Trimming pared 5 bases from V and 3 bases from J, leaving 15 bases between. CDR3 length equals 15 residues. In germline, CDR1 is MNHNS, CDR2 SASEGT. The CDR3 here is CASSSELGRTDTQYF. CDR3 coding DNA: TGTGCCAGCAGTTCGGAGTTGGGGAGAACAGATACGCAGTATTTT.

Here the CDR3 DNA reads TGTGCCAGTAGTATGTTACAGGGCTACGAGCAGTACTTC. Translation: CASSMLQGYEQYF. V gene TRBV19 combines with J gene TRBJ2-7; possible D gene TRBD1, 6 bases. This CDR3 is built from 13 residues. Trimming pared 3 bases from V and 3 bases from J, leaving 9 bases between. CDR1 is LNHDA and CDR2 is SQIVND in the germline V gene (reference sequence). The entire variable domain, with the rest obtained from reference TRBV19 and TRBJ2-7, is as follows: DGGITQSPKYLFRKEGQNVTLSCEQNLNHDAMYWYRQDPGQGLRLIYYSQIVNDFQKGDIAEGYSVSREKKESFPLTVTSAQKNPTAFYLCASSMLQGYEQYFGPGTRLTVT.

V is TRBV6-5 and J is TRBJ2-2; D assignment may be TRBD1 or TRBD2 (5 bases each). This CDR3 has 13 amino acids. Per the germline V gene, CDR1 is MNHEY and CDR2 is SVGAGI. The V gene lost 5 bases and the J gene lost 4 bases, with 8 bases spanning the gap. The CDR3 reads CASSRDLTGELFF. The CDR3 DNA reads TGTGCCAGCAGTCGGGACCTCACCGGGGAGCTGTTTTTT.

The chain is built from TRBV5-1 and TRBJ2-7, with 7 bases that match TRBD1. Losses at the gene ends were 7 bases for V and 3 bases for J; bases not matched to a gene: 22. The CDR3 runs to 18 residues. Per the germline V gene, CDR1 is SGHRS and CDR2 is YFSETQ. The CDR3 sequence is CASRARDSRWQGSYEQYF. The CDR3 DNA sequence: TGCGCCAGCCGGGCCCGGGACAGCCGATGGCAAGGAAGCTACGAGCAGTACTTC.

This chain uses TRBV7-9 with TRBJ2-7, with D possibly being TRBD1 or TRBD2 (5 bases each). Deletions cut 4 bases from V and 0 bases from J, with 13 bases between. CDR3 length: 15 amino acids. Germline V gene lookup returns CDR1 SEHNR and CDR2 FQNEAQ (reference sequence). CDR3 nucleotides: TGTGCCAGCAGCTCCACGGACGGGACCTCCTACGAGCAGTACTTC. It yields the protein CASSSTDGTSYEQYF.

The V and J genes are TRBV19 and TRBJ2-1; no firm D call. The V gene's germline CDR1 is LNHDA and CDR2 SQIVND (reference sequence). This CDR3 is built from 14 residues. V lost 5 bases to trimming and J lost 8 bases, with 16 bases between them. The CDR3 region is CASSSPPAVDEQFF. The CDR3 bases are TGTGCCAGTAGTTCCCCCCCCGCCGTCGATGAGCAGTTCTTC.

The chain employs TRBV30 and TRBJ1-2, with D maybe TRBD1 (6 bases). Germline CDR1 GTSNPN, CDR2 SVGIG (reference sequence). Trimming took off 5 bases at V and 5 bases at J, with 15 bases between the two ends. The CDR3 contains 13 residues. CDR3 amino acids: CAWDPGEGYGYTF. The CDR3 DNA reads TGTGCCTGGGACCCAGGGGAAGGTTATGGCTACACCTTC.

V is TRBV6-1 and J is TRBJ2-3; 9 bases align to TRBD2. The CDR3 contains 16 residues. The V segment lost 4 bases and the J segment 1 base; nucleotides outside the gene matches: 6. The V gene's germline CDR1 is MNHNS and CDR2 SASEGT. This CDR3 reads CASSGALAGRTDTQYF. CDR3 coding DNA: TGTGCCAGCAGTGGAGCTCTAGCGGGACGCACAGATACGCAGTATTTT.

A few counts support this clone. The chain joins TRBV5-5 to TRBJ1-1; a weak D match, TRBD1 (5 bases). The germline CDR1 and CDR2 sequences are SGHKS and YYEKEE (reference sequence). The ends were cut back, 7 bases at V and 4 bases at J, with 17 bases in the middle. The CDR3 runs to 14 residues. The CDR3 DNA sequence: TGTGCCAGCTCACGGGACTATCGAAGCACTGAAGCTTTCTTT. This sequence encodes CASSRDYRSTEAFF.

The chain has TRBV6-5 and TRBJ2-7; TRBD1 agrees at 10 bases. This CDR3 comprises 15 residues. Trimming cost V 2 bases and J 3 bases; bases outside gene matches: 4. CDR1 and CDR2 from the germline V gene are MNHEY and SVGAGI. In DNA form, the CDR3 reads TGTGCCAGCAGTTACAGGACAGGGGGAGACTACGAGCAGTACTTC. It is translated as CASSYRTGGDYEQYF.

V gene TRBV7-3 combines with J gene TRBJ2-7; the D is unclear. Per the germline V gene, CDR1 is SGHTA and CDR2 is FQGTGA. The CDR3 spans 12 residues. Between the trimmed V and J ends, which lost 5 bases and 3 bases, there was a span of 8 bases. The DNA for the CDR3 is TGTGCCAGCAGCCTGCTGGACTACGAGCAGTACTTC. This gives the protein CASSLLDYEQYF. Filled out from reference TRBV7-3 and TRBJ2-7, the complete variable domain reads GAGVSQTPSNKVTEKGKYVELRCDPISGHTALYWYRQSLGQGPEFLIYFQGTGAADDSGLPNDRFFAVRPEGSVSTLKIQRTERGDSAVYLCASSLLDYEQYFGPGTRLTVT.

DNA for the CDR3: TGTGCCAGCATATACGGTAGTGAAGCTTTCTTT. It yields the protein CASIYGSEAFF. V and J are TRBV6-1 and TRBJ1-1; D gene unclear. The CDR3 is 11 amino acids. Germline CDR1 is MNHNS and CDR2 is SASEGT. Trimming cost V 7 bases and J 7 bases, with 10 bases left between them.

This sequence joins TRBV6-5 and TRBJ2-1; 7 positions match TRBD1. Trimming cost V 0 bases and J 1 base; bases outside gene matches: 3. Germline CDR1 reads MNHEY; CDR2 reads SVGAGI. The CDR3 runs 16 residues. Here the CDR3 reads CASSYSSRGSYNEQFF. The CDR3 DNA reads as TGTGCCAGCAGTTACTCGAGCAGGGGGTCCTACAATGAGCAGTTCTTC.

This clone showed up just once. The CDR3 nucleotides read TGTGCCTGGAGTGACTGGGTCGACAGGTCAAACTACGAGCAGTACTTC. Residues: CAWSDWVDRSNYEQYF. This rearrangement joins TRBV30 to TRBJ2-7; possibly TRBD1 for D (6 bases). This CDR3 has 16 amino acids. Germline V gene sequence: CDR1 GTSNPN, CDR2 SVGIG (reference sequence). The V end was cut by 1 base, the J end by 3 bases, with 19 bases between. Supplemented by reference TRBV30 and TRBJ2-7, the full variable domain reads SQTIHQWPATLVQPVGSPLSLECTVEGTSNPNLYWYRQAAGRGLQLLFYSVGIGQISSEVPQNLSASRPQDRQFILSSKKLLLSDSGFYLCAWSDWVDRSNYEQYFGPGTRLTVT.

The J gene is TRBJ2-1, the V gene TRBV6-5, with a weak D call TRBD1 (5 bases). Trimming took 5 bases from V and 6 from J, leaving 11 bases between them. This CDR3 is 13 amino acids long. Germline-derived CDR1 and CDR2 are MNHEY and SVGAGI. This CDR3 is CASSPQEFNEQFF. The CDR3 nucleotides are TGTGCCAGCAGTCCACAGGAGTTCAATGAGCAGTTCTTC.

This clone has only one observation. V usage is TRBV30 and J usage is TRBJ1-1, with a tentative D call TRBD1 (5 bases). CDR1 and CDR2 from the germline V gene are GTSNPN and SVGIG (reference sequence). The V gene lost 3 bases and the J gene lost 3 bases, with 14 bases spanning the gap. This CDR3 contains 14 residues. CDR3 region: CAWRSPRQYTEAFF. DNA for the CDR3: TGTGCCTGGAGGAGCCCGCGACAGTACACTGAAGCTTTCTTT.

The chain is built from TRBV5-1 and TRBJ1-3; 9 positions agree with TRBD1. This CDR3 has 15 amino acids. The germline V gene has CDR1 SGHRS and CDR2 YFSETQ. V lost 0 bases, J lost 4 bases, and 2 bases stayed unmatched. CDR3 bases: TGCGCCAGCAGCTTGGGACAGGGGGACGGAAACACCATATATTTT. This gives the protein CASSLGQGDGNTIYF.